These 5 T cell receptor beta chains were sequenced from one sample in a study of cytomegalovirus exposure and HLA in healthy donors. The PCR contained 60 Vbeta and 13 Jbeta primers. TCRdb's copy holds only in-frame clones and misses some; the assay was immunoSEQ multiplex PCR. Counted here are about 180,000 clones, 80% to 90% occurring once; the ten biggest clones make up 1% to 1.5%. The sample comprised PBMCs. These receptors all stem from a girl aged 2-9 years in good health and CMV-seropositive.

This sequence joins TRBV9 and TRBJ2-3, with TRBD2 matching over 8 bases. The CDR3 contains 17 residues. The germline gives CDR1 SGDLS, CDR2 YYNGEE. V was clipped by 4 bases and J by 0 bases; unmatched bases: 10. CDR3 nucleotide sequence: TGTGCCAGCAGCACAGCGGGGGTGGCCATAAGCACAGATACGCAGTATTTT. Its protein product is CASSTAGVAISTDTQYF.

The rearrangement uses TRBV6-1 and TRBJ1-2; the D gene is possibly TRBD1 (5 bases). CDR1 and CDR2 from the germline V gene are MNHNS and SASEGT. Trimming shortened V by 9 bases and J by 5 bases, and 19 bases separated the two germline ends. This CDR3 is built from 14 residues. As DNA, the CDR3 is TGTGCCAGTTGCACGGCACCAGGGTTTTATGGCTACACCTTC. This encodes CASCTAPGFYGYTF.

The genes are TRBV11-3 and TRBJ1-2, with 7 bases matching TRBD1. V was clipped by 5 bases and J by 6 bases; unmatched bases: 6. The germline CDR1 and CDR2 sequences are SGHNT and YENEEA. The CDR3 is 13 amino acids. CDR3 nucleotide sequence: TGTGCCAGCAGCGCAGACAGGGATAATGGCTACACCTTC. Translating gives CASSADRDNGYTF.

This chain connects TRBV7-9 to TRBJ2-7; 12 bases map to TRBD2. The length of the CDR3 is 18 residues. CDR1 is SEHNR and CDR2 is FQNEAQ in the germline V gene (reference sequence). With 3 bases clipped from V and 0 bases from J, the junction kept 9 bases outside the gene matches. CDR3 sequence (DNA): TGTGCCAGCAGCTTTCCTTCTAGGACTAGCGGGATCTCCTACGAGCAGTACTTC. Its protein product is CASSFPSRTSGISYEQYF.

The CDR3 DNA reads as TGTGCCAGCTCCCCCCGGACTCGATCGGGTGGAAACACCATATATTTT. Translation: CASSPRTRSGGNTIYF. The chain couples TRBV2 to TRBJ1-3; D remains unclear. The CDR3 is 16 residues long. Trimming removed 8 bases at V and 3 bases at J, with 20 bases between. Germline-derived CDR1 and CDR2 are SNHLY and FYNNEI.